This paragraph reports one TCR beta chain. This CDR3 region has 13 residues. The V and J ends lost 3 bases and 6 bases respectively, with 10 bases between them. Germline values: CDR1 KGHSH, CDR2 LQKENI. The authors' processing: Reference gene primer amplification yielded estimated nucleated cell counts. Some clones are missing from TCRdb's copy, which holds only in-frame ones; the method was immunoSEQ multiplex PCR. V, J and clone size were drawn from that table, and D and trimming were deduced from the DNA. The data show 160,000 or so clones, 87% seen once. This record belongs to a study of blood T cell repertoires in COVID-19. Turning to the study itself: The United States, Italy and Spain provided the acute and convalescent COVID-19 samples. PBMCs, B-cell-depleted T cells, or T cells provided the cDNA or gDNA that made up the material.

The V gene is TRBV18, the J gene TRBJ2-3, with D perhaps TRBD2 (6 bases). The sequenced sample consisted of PBMCs or T cells enriched from blood (not recorded which). This sequence originates from a human donor with acute COVID-19. The donor label of this sample is uncertain. In DNA form, the CDR3 reads TGTGCCAGCTCACCGAGGGACTTGGATACGCAGTATTTT. It codes for CASSPRDLDTQYF.